This entry lists 23 T cell receptor beta chains sequenced from one sample in a study of OX40 agonist ivuxolimab in advanced cancers. Sequenced by immunoSEQ multiplex PCR; TCRdb stores in-frame clones only, minus some. The sample has some 80,000 clones; over 85% are singletons. The sample was CD4+ or CD8+ T cells sorted from blood, taken in a trial of the OX40 agonist ivuxolimab. These receptors were obtained from an adult with an advanced solid tumor such as melanoma, head and neck, liver or kidney cancer.

This chain connects TRBV5-1 to TRBJ2-7; tentatively, D is TRBD2 (6 bases). Germline CDR1 reads SGHRS; CDR2 reads YFSETQ. The CDR3 has 13 amino acids. The germline V and J ends were trimmed by 0 bases and 6 bases, with 10 bases remaining between them. Written as DNA, the CDR3 is TGCGCCAGCAGCTTGGAGGAGGGACTCGAGCAGTACTTC. It specifies CASSLEEGLEQYF.

V gene TRBV27 combines with J gene TRBJ2-1; the match to TRBD2 covers 9 bases. The V segment lost 5 bases and the J segment 3 bases; nucleotides outside the gene matches: 8. CDR3 length equals 16 residues. Germline V lookup: CDR1 MNHEY, CDR2 SMNVEV (reference sequence). The CDR3 DNA is TGTGCCAGCAGTCCACTTCAAGCGGGAGGCTACAATGAGCAGTTCTTC. It encodes CASSPLQAGGYNEQFF.

The V gene is TRBV5-1, the J gene TRBJ2-2; tentative D call: TRBD2 (6 bases). Trimming stripped 2 bases from V and 4 bases from J, with 15 bases between. Germline V gene lookup returns CDR1 SGHRS and CDR2 YFSETQ. The CDR3 contains 16 residues. The DNA for the CDR3 is TGCGCCAGCAGCTTAAAGGGACTTGGGGGCACCGGGGAGCTGTTTTTT. The encoded protein is CASSLKGLGGTGELFF.

The rearrangement joins TRBV15 to TRBJ2-3; maybe TRBD1 (6 bases). There are 16 residues in the CDR3. Germline V CDR1 and CDR2: LNHNV, YYDKDF (reference sequence). V lost 5 bases and J 0 bases, leaving 15 bases between the germline ends. Written as DNA, the CDR3 is TGTGCCACCAGCCTGGGGGCTGACTCTAGCACAGATACGCAGTATTTT. It specifies CATSLGADSSTDTQYF.

As for this clone: The identical CDR3 is also encoded by other nucleotide sequences in the sample. This chain joins TRBV7-2 and TRBJ1-2, with no clear D. The CDR3 has 17 amino acids. Germline CDR1 reads SGHTA; CDR2 reads FQGNSA. With 1 base removed from V and 5 bases from J, the gap between germline ends came to 20 bases. This CDR3 is CASSLGLGHTDSYGYTF. In nucleotides, the CDR3 is TGTGCCAGCAGCTTAGGGTTAGGGCATACCGACTCGTATGGCTACACCTTC.

This clone has more than one count but fewer than ten. This chain links TRBV15 with TRBJ2-1; TRBD2 agrees at 8 bases. Germline V gene data show CDR1 as LNHNV and CDR2 as YYDKDF (reference sequence). This CDR3 is built from 15 residues. The V segment lost 5 bases and the J segment 9 bases; nucleotides outside the gene matches: 12. CDR3 sequence reads: CATSGPGTSRVEQFF. The CDR3 DNA is TGTGCCACCAGCGGTCCCGGGACTAGTCGCGTTGAGCAGTTCTTC.

This chain uses TRBV7-9 with TRBJ1-1; no clear D. The germline gives CDR1 SEHNR, CDR2 FQNEAQ (reference sequence). This CDR3 is built from 15 residues. The germline V and J ends were trimmed by 5 bases and 2 bases, with 15 bases remaining between them. The CDR3 sequence is CASSDPQTVNTEAFF. The CDR3 DNA follows: TGTGCCAGCAGCGACCCCCAAACGGTTAACACTGAAGCTTTCTTT.

The chain has TRBV19 and TRBJ1-1; TRBD1 matches 8 bases. Germline values: CDR1 LNHDA, CDR2 SQIVND (reference sequence). This CDR3 has 18 amino acids. J gave up 11 bases and V 5 bases, and 25 bases lay outside the gene matches. CDR3 residues: CASSVLGPDPGTGLEAFF. In nucleotides, the CDR3 is TGTGCCAGTAGTGTCCTGGGACCTGACCCCGGGACAGGTCTTGAGGCTTTCTTT.

The rearrangement links TRBV20-1 to TRBJ1-1; D call uncertain. The CDR3 length is 11 residues. Deletions cut 4 bases from V and 11 bases from J, with 14 bases between. CDR1 and CDR2 from the germline V gene are DFQATT and SNEGSKA (reference sequence). CDR3 residues: CSATLVEKAFF. The CDR3 coding sequence is TGCAGTGCTACCCTCGTTGAGAAGGCTTTCTTT.

The rearrangement uses TRBV7-6 and TRBJ1-3; no reliable D call. This CDR3 has 13 amino acids. V was clipped by 1 base and J by 5 bases, with 6 bases between them. Germline V gene lookup returns CDR1 SGHVS and CDR2 FNYEAQ. The CDR3 loop reads CASSLDIRNTIYF. CDR3 coding DNA: TGTGCCAGCAGCTTAGATATCCGAAACACCATATATTTT. The whole variable domain, remainder taken from reference TRBV7-6 and TRBJ1-3, is GAGVSQSPRYKVTKRGQDVALRCDPISGHVSLYWYRQALGQGPEFLTYFNYEAQQDKSGLPNDRFSAERPEGSISTLTIQRTEQRDSAMYRCASSLDIRNTIYFGEGSWLTVV.

The V gene is TRBV14, the J gene TRBJ1-1, with 7 nucleotides matching TRBD1. The CDR3 extends over 11 amino acids. Germline loops: CDR1 SGHDN, CDR2 FVKESK. V trimming: 2 bases; J trimming: 10 bases; junction bases outside the gene matches: 1. DNA for the CDR3: TGTGCCAGCAGCCAATCAGGGGGAGCTTTCTTT. This sequence encodes CASSQSGGAFF.

The chain links TRBV4-2 to TRBJ2-2; a possible D gene is TRBD2 (6 bases). Germline values: CDR1 LGHNA, CDR2 YNFKEQ. The V gene lost 5 bases and the J gene lost 6 bases, with 19 bases spanning the gap. The CDR3 consists of 16 residues. The CDR3 DNA reads TGTGCCAGCAGCGGTATGACCCTCGGGAGCGCCGGGGAGCTGTTTTTT. Residues: CASSGMTLGSAGELFF.

This clone appeared a single time. J is TRBJ2-3 and V is TRBV5-5, with D perhaps assigned TRBD1 or TRBD2 (5 bases each). In germline, CDR1 is SGHKS, CDR2 YYEKEE (reference sequence). The V gene lost 1 base and the J gene lost 6 bases, with 15 bases spanning the gap. The CDR3 contains 15 residues. CDR3 residues: CASSLRGFSGDTQYF. In nucleotides, the CDR3 is TGTGCCAGCAGCTTGCGGGGCTTCTCGGGGGATACGCAGTATTTT.

V is TRBV19 and J is TRBJ1-5, with 8 positions matching TRBD1. Unmatched junction bases numbered 10, after V lost 6 bases and J lost 6 bases. CDR3 size: 15 residues. Germline assignment: CDR1 LNHDA and CDR2 SQIVND (reference sequence). The CDR3 here is CASRTDRGSGQPQHF. The CDR3 DNA reads TGTGCCAGTAGGACTGACAGGGGCAGCGGTCAGCCCCAGCATTTT.

The J gene is TRBJ2-7, the V gene TRBV29-1; D call uncertain. The CDR3 totals 11 residues. V lost 3 bases, J lost 3 bases, and 6 bases lay in between. Germline CDR1 is SQVTM and CDR2 is ANQGSEA. In DNA form, the CDR3 reads TGCAGCGTTGAGGAGTACTACGAGCAGTACTTC. Amino acid sequence: CSVEEYYEQYF.

V gene TRBV30 combines with J gene TRBJ2-7; 8 bases map to TRBD2. The V and J ends lost 8 bases and 3 bases, in that order; junction bases with no gene match: 3. Per germline, CDR1 GTSNPN and CDR2 SVGIG (reference sequence). This CDR3 spans 11 amino acids. In nucleotides, the CDR3 is TGTGCCAGAACTAGCGGCTACGAGCAGTACTTC. The encoded protein is CARTSGYEQYF.

The V and J genes are TRBV5-4 and TRBJ2-6, with D maybe TRBD2 (5 bases). V was clipped by 6 bases and J by 1 base, with 20 bases between them. Germline values: CDR1 SGHNT, CDR2 YYREEE (reference sequence). The CDR3 covers 18 residues. CDR3 nucleotide sequence: TGTGCCAGCACCCCCCGGGGTTCCTGGCAATCTGGGGCCAACGTCCTGACTTTC. It specifies CASTPRGSWQSGANVLTF.

The chain uses TRBV14 and TRBJ2-3; 10 nucleotides match TRBD2. Losses at the gene ends were 1 base for V and 0 bases for J; bases not matched to a gene: 1. This CDR3 spans 16 amino acids. Germline lookup yields CDR1 SGHDN and CDR2 FVKESK. CDR3 amino acids: CASSQVAGGSTDTQYF. The CDR3 nucleotides are TGTGCCAGCAGCCAAGTAGCGGGAGGAAGCACAGATACGCAGTATTTT.

This clone was counted a few times. The chain uses TRBV30 and TRBJ2-3; 12 bases map to TRBD2. CDR1 GTSNPN and CDR2 SVGIG come from the germline V gene (reference sequence). There are 17 residues in the CDR3. The ends lost 0 bases at V and 6 bases at J; junction bases unmatched: 10. In DNA, the CDR3 is TGTGCCTGGAGTGTCCGGGGGCTAGCGGGAGGGCCGGATACGCAGTATTTT. Protein product: CAWSVRGLAGGPDTQYF.

This clone appeared once. Other DNA sequences in the sample encode the same CDR3. The V call is TRBV5-1, the J call TRBJ2-3, with unresolved D. CDR1 SGHRS and CDR2 YFSETQ come from the germline V gene. There are 13 residues in the CDR3. The V end lost 0 bases, the J end lost 0 bases, and 2 bases lay between the germline ends. The CDR3 region is CASSLGSTDTQYF. The CDR3 DNA follows: TGCGCCAGCAGCTTGGGAAGCACAGATACGCAGTATTTT.

This clone was counted once. The CDR3 protein is CASSLAPSASSTDTQYF. Here the CDR3 DNA reads TGTGCCAGCAGCTTAGCCCCTAGCGCCAGTTCCACAGATACGCAGTATTTT. The V and J genes are TRBV11-2 and TRBJ2-3; D may be TRBD2 (6 bases). Germline V gene data show CDR1 as SGHAT and CDR2 as FQNNGV. The CDR3 spans 17 residues. The germline V and J ends were trimmed by 1 base and 2 bases, with 16 bases remaining between them.

This sequence joins TRBV10-3 and TRBJ2-5; 7 bases fit TRBD1. The CDR3 length is 14 residues. Trimming cost V 6 bases and J 3 bases; bases outside gene matches: 7. Germline CDR1 ENHRY, CDR2 SYGVKD. CDR3 DNA sequence: TGTGCCATCAGCTACCGACAGGGCGAAGAGACCCAGTACTTC. It specifies CAISYRQGEETQYF.

The chain uses TRBV9 and TRBJ2-3; D is undetermined. Trimming pared 0 bases from V and 2 bases from J, leaving 10 bases between. CDR1 SGDLS and CDR2 YYNGEE come from the germline V gene. This CDR3 comprises 15 residues. The CDR3: CASSVGPAPTDTQYF. CDR3 DNA sequence: TGTGCCAGCAGCGTAGGGCCAGCGCCCACAGATACGCAGTATTTT.